This T cell receptor beta chain was obtained from a study of T cells in Graves' hyperthyroidism and ophthalmopathy. Overall study context: Peripheral blood draws took place at initial diagnosis, ahead of any treatment.

CDR1 is SNHLY, CDR2 FYNNEI, per germline. The germline V and J ends were trimmed by 5 bases and 1 base, with 15 bases remaining between them. The CDR3 has 15 amino acids. Amplification of TCR beta CDR3 regions used RNA as the template. Carried out on the TCR CDR3, a first-round RT-PCR used the HTBI primer set. Each CDR3 protein is one row after TCRdb ran MiXCR on the multiplex PCR reads. The table shows about 710,000 distinct CDR3 sequences, with 15% to 20% occurring only once. Calling Graves' hyperthyroidism stable meant ophthalmopathy did not progress within 18 months. Subjects aged 18 to 65 presented with newly diagnosed hyperthyroidism of less than 2 months' duration.

This receptor was identified in a man between 18 and 35 years old with Graves' hyperthyroidism. The chain uses TRBV2 and TRBJ2-7; perhaps TRBD2 as D (6 bases). Source material: blood. In nucleotides, the CDR3 is TGTGCCAGCAGTAAACCGGGACTGACTTCCTACGAGCAGTACTTC. As protein: CASSKPGLTSYEQYF.